These T cell receptor beta chains were read from a single sample in a study of immune evolution from preneoplasia to lung adenocarcinoma. The protocol was immunoSEQ multiplex PCR, while the TCRdb copy is restricted to in-frame clones and leaves out a portion. The table has roughly 4,600 clones, around 80% seen once. The specimen sequenced was FFPE adjacent normal lung tissue. These receptors all come from a donor at least 70 years old with lung adenocarcinoma. Each CDR3 is given with its conserved first and last residue. D genes are given only for firm matches. Clone size is given for some rows only: seen once, a few or many times, or a class if the clone is expanded.

v_call	j_call	clone_size	d_call	cdr3_nt	cdr3_aa
TRBV28	TRBJ1-4	-	TRBD1	TGTGCCAGCAGTCTAAACTTCAGGGGGCAGCGTGAAAAACTGTTTTTT	CASSLNFRGQREKLFF
TRBV30	TRBJ1-3	once	TRBD1	TGTGCCTGGAGCGAGACAGGGGGTGGAAACACCATATATTTT	CAWSETGGGNTIYF
TRBV10-3	TRBJ2-3	-	-	TGTGCCATCAGTGAGTCGAGGAGGCGCACAGATACGCAGTATTTT	CAISESRRRTDTQYF
TRBV9	TRBJ2-5	-	-	TGTGCCAGCAGCGTAGGTGATGGGGGCGGTGAGACCCAGTACTTC	CASSVGDGGGETQYF
TRBV9	TRBJ2-1	-	-	TGTGCCAGCAGCGTAGGAGGGTCGAGTTCCTACAATGAGCAGTTCTTC	CASSVGGSSSYNEQFF
TRBV27	TRBJ2-3	-	TRBD2	TGTGCCAGCACCGCCCGGGGACTAGCGGGAGGCCCCAACCCCACAGATACGCAGTATTTT	CASTARGLAGGPNPTDTQYF
TRBV4-2	TRBJ2-7	-	TRBD2	TGTGCCAGCAGCCTACAAGGCGGGGGACGAGGATCCCACGAGCAGTACTTC	CASSLQGGGRGSHEQYF
TRBV5-1	TRBJ1-4	once	-	TGCGCCAGCAGCCAACCCGAGGGATATAATGAAAAACTGTTTTTT	CASSQPEGYNEKLFF
TRBV7-2	TRBJ2-5	-	-	TGTGCCAGCAGCTTATCGGGCTGGAAAGAGACCCAGTACTTC	CASSLSGWKETQYF
TRBV11-1	TRBJ1-4	-	-	TGTGCCAGCAGCCTTAGACCTAATGAAAAACTGTTTTTT	CASSLRPNEKLFF
TRBV7-9	TRBJ1-1	-	-	TGTGCCAGCAGCTTAGAGAGTCCTATGAACACTGAAGCTTTCTTT	CASSLESPMNTEAFF
TRBV6-5	TRBJ2-3	few	-	TGTGCCAGCAGCCTGTACGATACGCAGTATTTT	CASSLYDTQYF
TRBV7-9	TRBJ1-5	-	-	TGTGCCAGCAGCTGGAGCAATCAGCCCCAGCATTTT	CASSWSNQPQHF
TRBV7-9	TRBJ2-5	once	TRBD1	TGTGCCAGCAGCTTATCCCGGGACAGGGGTCGGGAGACCCAGTACTTC	CASSLSRDRGRETQYF
TRBV7-9	TRBJ2-6	few	TRBD1	TGTGCCAGCAGCGGACAGGGTGGTGGGGCCAACGTCCTGACTTTC	CASSGQGGGANVLTF
TRBV5-8	TRBJ2-7	-	TRBD2	TGTGCCAGCAGCTTAGTTGCGGGAGACTCCTACGAGCAGTACTTC	CASSLVAGDSYEQYF
TRBV19	TRBJ2-7	-	-	TGTGCCAGTAGTATTTGGCTCATCAGCGAGCAGTACTTC	CASSIWLISEQYF
TRBV19	TRBJ2-7	-	-	TGTGCCAGTAGTACACCTCCCGGGACCGAACTCGGGTACGAGCAGTACTTC	CASSTPPGTELGYEQYF
TRBV5-1	TRBJ2-7	-	TRBD2	TGCGCCAGCAGCTTGACTAGCGGATACTACGAGCAGTACTTC	CASSLTSGYYEQYF
TRBV5-6	TRBJ2-7	-	-	TGTGCCAGCAGCTTGACAGAGTACGAGCAGTACTTC	CASSLTEYEQYF
TRBV30	TRBJ2-5	-	TRBD2	TGTGCCTGGAGTCCCCTAGCGGGAGAGACCCAGTACTTC	CAWSPLAGETQYF
TRBV6-5	TRBJ1-2	once	-	TGTGCCAGCAGTCCCACAGGGAGTCACTATGGCTACACCTTC	CASSPTGSHYGYTF
TRBV11-2	TRBJ2-7	-	-	TGTGCCAGCAGCTTAGTTGGGGGCGCACGGACTACCTACGAGCAGTACTTC	CASSLVGGARTTYEQYF
TRBV7-2	TRBJ1-2	-	TRBD1	TGTGCCAGCAGTCGCGGACAGGGCTATGGCTACACCTTC	CASSRGQGYGYTF
TRBV6-5	TRBJ1-3	-	-	TGTGCCAGCACTTCCCCGGGAAACACCATATATTTT	CASTSPGNTIYF
TRBV6-5	TRBJ2-3	-	-	TGTGCCAGCAGCCCCACCCCTATGGATACGCAGTATTTT	CASSPTPMDTQYF
TRBV2	TRBJ2-7	once	-	TGTGCCAGCCGAACGGCTGGCTGGTCCTACGAGCAGTACTTC	CASRTAGWSYEQYF
TRBV7-9	TRBJ2-3	-	TRBD1	TGTGCCAGCAGCTATCCGGGACAGAAACTCACAGATACGCAGTATTTT	CASSYPGQKLTDTQYF
TRBV5-5	TRBJ2-3	-	-	TGTGCCAGCAGCTTGGAGGGTTTTGGGACAGATACGCAGTATTTT	CASSLEGFGTDTQYF
TRBV30	TRBJ2-2	-	TRBD2	TGTGCCTGGTCAACCGGAGCGGGAGTTCCCGGGGAGCTGTTTTTT	CAWSTGAGVPGELFF
TRBV19	TRBJ1-2	-	TRBD1	TGTGCCAGTAGTGCACCGGGACAGCGGATTGGCTACACCTTC	CASSAPGQRIGYTF
TRBV5-7	TRBJ1-5	-	-	TGTGCCAGCAGCTTTGCAGGGCGCAATCAGCCCCAGCATTTT	CASSFAGRNQPQHF
TRBV7-9	TRBJ2-1	-	TRBD2	TGTGCCAGCAGCTCGCCACGACTAGCAGGCAATGAGCAGTTCTTC	CASSSPRLAGNEQFF
TRBV6-5	TRBJ2-2	-	-	TGTGCCAGCCGAATTTATAGCGGGAACACCGGGGAGCTGTTTTTT	CASRIYSGNTGELFF
TRBV4-1	TRBJ2-2	-	-	TGCGCCAGCAGCCAAATACTAAAGGGCGGGGAGCTGTTTTTT	CASSQILKGGELFF